This T cell receptor beta chain was sequenced during a study of blood T cell repertoires in COVID-19. Study-wide context: Researchers got acute and convalescent COVID-19 samples from the United States, Italy and Spain.

Sequencing was performed with immunoSEQ multiplex PCR; in TCRdb, only in-frame clones are kept and a portion is missing. The sample consists of around 220,000 clones, 75% to 95% of them appearing once. The study drew participants aged roughly 18 to 95 years from 24 US areas. Participants had their cohort set by participant-reported clinical history. The study counted Cohort 3 donors as recovered given two negative PCRs, clearance, or symptom resolution. With 4 bases clipped from V and 1 base from J, the junction kept 4 bases outside the gene matches. CDR3 size: 14 residues. The germline V gene has CDR1 SGDLS and CDR2 YYNGEE.

The chain links TRBV9 to TRBJ1-1; the match to TRBD1 covers 7 bases. The sample consisted of PBMCs or T cells enriched from blood (not recorded which). This receptor was identified in a woman between 18 and 29 years old who had recovered from COVID-19. The CDR3 reads CASSLGTANTEAFF. The CDR3 DNA sequence: TGTGCCAGCAGCCTTGGGACAGCGAACACTGAAGCTTTCTTT.